Listed here is a single T cell receptor (beta chain). This sample was included in a study of blood T cell repertoires in COVID-19. At the level of the study: The study drew acute and convalescent COVID-19 samples from the United States, Italy and Spain. Nucleic acid was either cDNA or gDNA, and it came from T cells, B-cell-depleted T cells, or PBMCs.

The CDR3 has 15 residues. Germline loops: CDR1 SNHLY, CDR2 FYNNEI. V shed 4 bases and J 10 bases; nucleotides not matched to a gene: 12. Profiling relied on immunoSEQ multiplex PCR, and the TCRdb table lists in-frame clones only, not all of them. The table records 95,000 to 150,000 clones, about 74% of them present only once. The TCR comes from a man between 60 and 75 years old with acute or convalescent COVID-19. The sample comprised peripheral blood. This rearrangement joins TRBV2 to TRBJ1-5; 8 positions agree with TRBD1. The CDR3 is CASSAGQGSGEPQHF. The CDR3 DNA reads TGTGCCAGCAGTGCAGGACAGGGATCGGGGGAACCCCAGCATTTT.